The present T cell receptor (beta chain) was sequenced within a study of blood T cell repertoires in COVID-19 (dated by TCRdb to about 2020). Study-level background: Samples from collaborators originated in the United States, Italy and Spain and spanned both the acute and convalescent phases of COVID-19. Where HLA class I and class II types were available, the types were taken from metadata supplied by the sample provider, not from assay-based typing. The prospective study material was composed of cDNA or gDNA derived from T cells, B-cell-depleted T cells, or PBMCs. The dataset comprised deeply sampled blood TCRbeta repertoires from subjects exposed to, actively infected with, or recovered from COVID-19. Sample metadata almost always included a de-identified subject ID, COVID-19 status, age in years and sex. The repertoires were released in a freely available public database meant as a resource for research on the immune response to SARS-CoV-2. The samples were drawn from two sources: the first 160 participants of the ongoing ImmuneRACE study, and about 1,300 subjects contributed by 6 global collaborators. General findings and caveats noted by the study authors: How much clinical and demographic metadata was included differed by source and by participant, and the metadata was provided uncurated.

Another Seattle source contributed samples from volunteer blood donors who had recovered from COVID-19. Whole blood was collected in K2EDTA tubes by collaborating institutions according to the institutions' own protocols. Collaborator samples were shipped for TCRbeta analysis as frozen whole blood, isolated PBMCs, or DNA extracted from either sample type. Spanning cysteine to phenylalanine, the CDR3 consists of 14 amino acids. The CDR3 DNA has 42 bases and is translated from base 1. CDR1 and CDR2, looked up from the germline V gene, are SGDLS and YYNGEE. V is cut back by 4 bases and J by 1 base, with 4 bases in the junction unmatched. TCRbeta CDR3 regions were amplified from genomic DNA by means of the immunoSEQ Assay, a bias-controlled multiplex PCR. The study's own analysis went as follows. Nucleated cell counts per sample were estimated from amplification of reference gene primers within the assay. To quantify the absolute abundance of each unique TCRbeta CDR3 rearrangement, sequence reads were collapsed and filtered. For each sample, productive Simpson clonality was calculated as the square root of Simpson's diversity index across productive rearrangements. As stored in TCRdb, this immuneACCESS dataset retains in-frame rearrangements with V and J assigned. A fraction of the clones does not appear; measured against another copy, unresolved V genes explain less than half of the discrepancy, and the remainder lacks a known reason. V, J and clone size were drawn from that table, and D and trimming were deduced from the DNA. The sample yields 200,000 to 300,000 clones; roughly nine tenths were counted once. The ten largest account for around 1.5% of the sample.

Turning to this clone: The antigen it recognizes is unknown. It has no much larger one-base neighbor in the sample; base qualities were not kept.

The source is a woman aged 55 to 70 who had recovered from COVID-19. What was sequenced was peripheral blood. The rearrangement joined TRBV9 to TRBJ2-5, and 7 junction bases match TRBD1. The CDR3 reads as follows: CASSPRTGQETQYF. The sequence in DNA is TGTGCCAGCAGCCCTCGGACAGGCCAAGAGACCCAGTACTTC.